This TCR beta chain appears in the sequencing data of a study of T cell repertoires in cytomegalovirus infection. Across the whole study: Public signatures in TCR beta pointed to CMV infection and matching HLA type. Regarding the study as a whole: The cumulative frequency of public TCR beta families identified carriers of CMV plus the relevant HLA. Predominance within the ex vivo response was attributable to HLA-C-restricted CMV-specific TCR beta clonotypes.

MiXCR was run by TCRdb on the reads, yielding one entry per CDR3 protein. The table shows 750,000 to 950,000 distinct CDR3 sequences, with 25% to 35% occurring only once. The V gene's germline CDR1 is LNHDA and CDR2 SQIVND (reference sequence). V was pared by 6 bases and J by 7 bases, with 21 bases between. The CDR3 has 16 residues. In regard to this clonotype: Its antigen is as yet unknown.

The chain employs TRBV19 and TRBJ2-2; a possible D gene is TRBD2 (7 bases). The TCR originated in a human donor in good health (CMV status not recorded). Some clones in this sample may be carry-over from other donors' samples. This sample comprised cultured CD8+ T cells from PBMCs, obtained from culture after CMV antigen stimulation. The DNA for the CDR3 is TGTGCCAGTAGAAGGGGTAAACGGGGGGCTTTCGGGGAGCTGTTTTTT. Its protein product is CASRRGKRGAFGELFF.